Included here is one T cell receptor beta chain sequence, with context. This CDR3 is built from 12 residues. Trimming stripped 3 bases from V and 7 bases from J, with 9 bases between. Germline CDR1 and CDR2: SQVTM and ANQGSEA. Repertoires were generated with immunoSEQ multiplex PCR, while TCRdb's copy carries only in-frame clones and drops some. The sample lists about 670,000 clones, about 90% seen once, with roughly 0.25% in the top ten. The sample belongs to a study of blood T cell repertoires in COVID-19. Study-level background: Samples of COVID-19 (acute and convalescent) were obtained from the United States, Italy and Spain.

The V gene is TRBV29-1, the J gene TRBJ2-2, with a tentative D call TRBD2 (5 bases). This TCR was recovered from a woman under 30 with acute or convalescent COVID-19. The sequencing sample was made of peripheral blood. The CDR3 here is CSVDVGDGELFF. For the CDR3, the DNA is TGCAGCGTTGACGTCGGGGACGGGGAGCTGTTTTTT.